Shown below are 23 T cell receptor beta chains from a single sample sequenced in a study of CD8+ T cells in alopecia areata. Sequencing templates came from extracted RNA that was reverse transcribed into cDNA. Measured with immunoSEQ multiplex PCR; TCRdb has only the in-frame clones, and not every one. This repertoire shows around 270,000 clones, roughly 60% found once; its top ten account for over 1.5%. Treatment: oral pan-JAK inhibitor, 5-10 mg twice daily. Source: CD4+ T cells sorted from blood, taken at week 24, from a patient treated with tofacitinib. These receptors all come from a human donor with alopecia areata.

This rearrangement joins TRBV29-1 to TRBJ2-3, with a tentative D call TRBD1 (5 bases). Trimming left V 4 bases short and J 5 bases short, with 13 bases between. CDR1 and CDR2 (germline): SQVTM, ANQGSEA. The CDR3 is 13 amino acids. Here the CDR3 reads CSVALRAKDTQYF. The CDR3 nucleotides read TGCAGCGTTGCCCTCAGGGCGAAAGATACGCAGTATTTT.

With regard to this clone: Other DNA sequences in this specimen translate into the identical CDR3. The genes are TRBV30 and TRBJ2-7; D ambiguous. V gave up 0 bases and J gave up 0 bases, with 3 bases separating them. Germline V CDR1 and CDR2: GTSNPN, SVGIG (reference sequence). The length of the CDR3 is 12 residues. The CDR3 is CAWSVSSYEQYF. CDR3 DNA sequence: TGTGCCTGGAGTGTATCCTCCTACGAGCAGTACTTC.

This chain joins TRBV7-9 and TRBJ2-1; D is undetermined. Deletions cut 7 bases from V and 2 bases from J, with 15 bases between. There are 15 residues in the CDR3. Germline-derived CDR1 and CDR2 are SEHNR and FQNEAQ (reference sequence). The CDR3 coding sequence is TGTGCCAGCACCTCTTGGCAGGAACCCTACAATGAGCAGTTCTTC. Amino acid sequence: CASTSWQEPYNEQFF.

This clone was counted once. This sequence joins TRBV4-1 and TRBJ2-3; TRBD2 aligns across 13 bases. Germline lookup yields CDR1 MGHRA and CDR2 YSYEKL. V gave up 5 bases and J gave up 6 bases; unmatched junction bases: 8. This CDR3 contains 16 residues. The CDR3 sequence: CASSYRLAGGLDTQYF. Here the CDR3 DNA reads TGCGCCAGCAGCTACAGACTAGCGGGGGGCCTCGATACGCAGTATTTT.

V and J are TRBV9 and TRBJ2-1; 12 positions agree with TRBD2. CDR1 and CDR2 from the germline V gene are SGDLS and YYNGEE. Trimming at V came to 0 bases and at J to 4 bases, leaving 2 bases not matched to a gene. This CDR3 is built from 16 residues. For the CDR3, the DNA is TGTGCCAGCAGCGTAGGACTAGCGGGGGAGTACAATGAGCAGTTCTTC. Translating gives CASSVGLAGEYNEQFF.

The CDR3: CASSEVLRVQGTGELFF. The CDR3 DNA sequence: TGTGCCAGCAGTGAAGTGCTGAGGGTCCAGGGGACCGGGGAGCTGTTTTTT. The chain carries TRBV6-1 and TRBJ2-2; D perhaps matches TRBD1 (6 bases). Per germline, CDR1 MNHNS and CDR2 SASEGT. V lost 1 base, J lost 5 bases, and 17 bases lay in between. The length of the CDR3 is 17 residues.

The chain carries TRBV5-1 and TRBJ2-3, with 10 bases that match TRBD2. Unmatched junction bases numbered 10, after V lost 1 base and J lost 2 bases. CDR1 and CDR2 (germline): SGHRS, YFSETQ. CDR3 length: 18 residues. DNA for the CDR3: TGCGCCAGCAGCTTGAGACTGGCTAGCGGGGGCTTCACAGATACGCAGTATTTT. It encodes CASSLRLASGGFTDTQYF.

In its sample, this clone was seen a few times. This sequence joins TRBV29-1 and TRBJ2-5; the D gene is possibly TRBD1 (6 bases). Germline V gene data show CDR1 as SQVTM and CDR2 as ANQGSEA. Trimming left V 7 bases short and J 4 bases short, with 13 bases between. CDR3 length: 12 residues. The CDR3 coding sequence is TGCAGCGACCTAGGGGGACGAGAGACCCAGTACTTC. Translating gives CSDLGGRETQYF.

The chain has TRBV5-1 and TRBJ1-5; D is unresolved. V shed 0 bases and J shed 3 bases, with 10 bases lying between them. This CDR3 comprises 15 residues. Germline assignment: CDR1 SGHRS and CDR2 YFSETQ. CDR3: CASSLGSWDNQPQHF. The CDR3 DNA follows: TGCGCCAGCAGCTTGGGTTCCTGGGACAATCAGCCCCAGCATTTT.

The chain is built from TRBV5-6 and TRBJ1-5, with TRBD1 as a possible D gene (6 bases). The length of the CDR3 is 16 residues. Trimming took off 1 base at V and 3 bases at J, with 14 bases between the two ends. In germline, CDR1 is SGHDT, CDR2 YYEEEE. The CDR3 nucleotides are TGTGCCAGCAGCTTGAGGGTCGGGACAACCAATCAGCCCCAGCATTTT. Translated: CASSLRVGTTNQPQHF.

The chain employs TRBV5-1 and TRBJ2-2, with 9 bases identical to TRBD1. V was clipped by 0 bases and J by 6 bases; unmatched bases: 3. CDR3 size: 15 residues. The germline CDR1 and CDR2 sequences are SGHRS and YFSETQ. The CDR3 DNA reads as TGCGCCAGCAGCTTGGACGGGACAGGGCCCGGGGAGCTGTTTTTT. It yields the protein CASSLDGTGPGELFF.

Concerning this clone itself: Distinct nucleotide sequences in the sample also encode this CDR3. The rearrangement links TRBV27 to TRBJ2-3; 7 bases line up with TRBD2. CDR1 is MNHEY and CDR2 is SMNVEV in the germline V gene (reference sequence). J lost 0 bases, V lost 2 bases, and 2 bases had no gene match. This CDR3 is 15 amino acids long. The CDR3 nucleotides are TGTGCCAGCAGTTTAACAGCGGGGAGCACAGATACGCAGTATTTT. Protein: CASSLTAGSTDTQYF.

The V and J genes are TRBV28 and TRBJ2-7; TRBD2 agrees at 11 bases. Trimming took 6 bases from V and 0 from J; bases not matched to a gene: 4. The CDR3 is 15 amino acids. CDR1 is MDHEN and CDR2 is SYDVKM in the germline V gene. DNA for the CDR3: TGTGCCAGCAGGCGACTAGCGGGGACCTCCTACGAGCAGTACTTC. Translating gives CASRRLAGTSYEQYF. Together with reference TRBV28 and TRBJ2-7, the CDR3 gives the full variable domain: DVKVTQSSRYLVKRTGEKVFLECVQDMDHENMFWYRQDPGLGLRLIYFSYDVKMKEKGDIPEGYSVSREKKERFSLILESASTNQTSMYLCASRRLAGTSYEQYFGPGTRLTVT.

This clone has more than one count but fewer than ten. The chain has TRBV28 and TRBJ2-7; D uncertain. The CDR3 is 15 amino acids. V lost 5 bases and J 2 bases, leaving 16 bases between the germline ends. Germline V gives CDR1 MDHEN, CDR2 SYDVKM. The CDR3 sequence is CASSPTRHATYEQYF. The DNA of the CDR3 is TGTGCCAGCAGTCCAACCCGACACGCCACCTACGAGCAGTACTTC.

This clone was counted once. The rearrangement joins TRBV6-6 to TRBJ1-6, with D tentatively TRBD1 (5 bases). CDR1 and CDR2 from the germline V gene are MNHNY and SVGAGI (reference sequence). Trimming shortened V by 2 bases and J by 10 bases, and 12 bases separated the two germline ends. CDR3 length equals 14 residues. The CDR3 reads CASSYRGGESPLHF. In DNA, the CDR3 is TGTGCCAGCAGTTACCGAGGAGGGGAATCACCCCTCCACTTT.

V usage is TRBV25-1 and J usage is TRBJ1-1, with 10 bases fitting TRBD1. The V segment lost 6 bases and the J segment 14 bases; nucleotides outside the gene matches: 15. The CDR3 is 14 residues long. Germline CDR1 is MGHDK and CDR2 is SYGVNS. The CDR3 sequence: CASSTETVPGQGFF. In DNA, the CDR3 is TGTGCCAGCAGCACCGAGACCGTTCCGGGACAGGGGTTCTTT. The complete variable domain, with remaining parts taken from reference TRBV25-1 and TRBJ1-1, reads EADIYQTPRYLVIGTGKKITLECSQTMGHDKMYWYQQDPGMELHLIHYSYGVNSTEKGDLSSESTVSRIRTEHFPLTLESARPSHTSQYLCASSTETVPGQGFFGQGTRLTVV.

The rearrangement uses TRBV7-9 and TRBJ2-7; the match to TRBD2 covers 16 bases. Trimming at V came to 5 bases and at J to 9 bases, leaving 16 bases not matched to a gene. Germline lookup yields CDR1 SEHNR and CDR2 FQNEAQ (reference sequence). The CDR3 length is 18 residues. CDR3 region: CASSIYPGLAGGPSGQYF. Written as DNA, the CDR3 is TGTGCCAGCAGCATATACCCGGGACTAGCGGGGGGGCCCTCGGGGCAGTACTTC. The whole variable domain, remainder taken from reference TRBV7-9 and TRBJ2-7, is DTGVSQNPRHKITKRGQNVTFRCDPISEHNRLYWYRQTLGQGPEFLTYFQNEAQLEKSRLLSDRFSAERPKGSFSTLEIQRTEQGDSAMYLCASSIYPGLAGGPSGQYFGPGTRLTVT.

The chain combines TRBV4-1 with TRBJ2-7; D gene uncertain. CDR3 length equals 13 residues. Germline-derived CDR1 and CDR2 are MGHRA and YSYEKL. The V end was cut by 0 bases, the J end by 1 base, with 4 bases between. The CDR3 reads CASSQDLSYEQYF. The CDR3, as DNA: TGCGCCAGCAGCCAAGATCTGTCCTACGAGCAGTACTTC.

The chain carries TRBV5-1 and TRBJ1-2, with unresolved D. Trimming took 0 bases from V and 6 from J, leaving 6 bases between them. The germline CDR1 and CDR2 sequences are SGHRS and YFSETQ. There are 12 residues in the CDR3. The CDR3 region is CASSLESDGYTF. The DNA for the CDR3 is TGCGCCAGCAGCTTGGAGTCAGATGGCTACACCTTC.

The rearrangement links TRBV5-1 to TRBJ2-7; D might be TRBD1 (6 bases). The CDR3 runs 13 residues. V lost 0 bases to trimming and J lost 5 bases, with 9 bases between them. Germline V CDR1 and CDR2: SGHRS, YFSETQ. The CDR3 protein is CASSLVGGDEQYF. The DNA for the CDR3 is TGCGCCAGCAGCTTGGTTGGGGGCGACGAGCAGTACTTC.

In its sample, this clone was seen a few times. The genes are TRBV28 and TRBJ2-3, with 9 bases fitting TRBD2. Germline loops: CDR1 MDHEN, CDR2 SYDVKM. V lost 6 bases, J lost 2 bases, and 6 bases stayed unmatched. The CDR3 totals 15 residues. Here the CDR3 DNA reads TGTGCCAGCAGCGATGCGGGGGGGGACACAGATACGCAGTATTTT. It encodes CASSDAGGDTDTQYF.

The J gene is TRBJ1-2, the V gene TRBV4-3, with 7 bases identical to TRBD1. Germline V CDR1 and CDR2: LGHNA, YSLEER. The CDR3 is 15 residues long. The ends lost 0 bases at V and 5 bases at J; junction bases unmatched: 6. The CDR3 DNA reads as TGCGCCAGCAGCCAAGATCTAGGGGGCGGGTATGGCTACACCTTC. This codes for CASSQDLGGGYGYTF.

Only a few counts were recorded for this clone. The chain joins TRBV6-1 to TRBJ1-2; D call uncertain. CDR1 is MNHNS, CDR2 SASEGT, per germline. The CDR3 sequence is 13 residues long. V lost 1 base and J 7 bases, leaving 10 bases between the germline ends. This CDR3 is CASSEEAVSGYTF. The CDR3 DNA follows: TGTGCCAGCAGTGAAGAGGCAGTCTCTGGCTACACCTTC.